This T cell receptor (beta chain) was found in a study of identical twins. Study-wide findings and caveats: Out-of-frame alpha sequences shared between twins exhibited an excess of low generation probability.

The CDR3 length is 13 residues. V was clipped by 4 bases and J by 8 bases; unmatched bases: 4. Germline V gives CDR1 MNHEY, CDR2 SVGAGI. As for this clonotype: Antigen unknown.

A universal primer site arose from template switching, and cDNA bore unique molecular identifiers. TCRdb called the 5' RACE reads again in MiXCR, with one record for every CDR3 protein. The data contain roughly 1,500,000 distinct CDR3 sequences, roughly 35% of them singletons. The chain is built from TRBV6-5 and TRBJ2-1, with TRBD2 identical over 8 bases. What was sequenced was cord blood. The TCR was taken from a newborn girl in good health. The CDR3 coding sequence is TGTGCCAGCAGTTCGACTAGCGTCGATGAGCAGTTCTTC. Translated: CASSSTSVDEQFF.